The clone carrying this TCR beta chain appeared a few times. This entry is derived from a study of blood T cell repertoires in COVID-19. The overall study: Sites across the United States, Italy and Spain contributed samples from acute and convalescent COVID-19.

The data were produced by immunoSEQ multiplex PCR, yet TCRdb's version contains in-frame clones alone and is incomplete. The repertoire consists of around 50,000 clones, with approximately 89% occurring once and the leading ten covering about 15%. The germline V gene encodes CDR1 MGHRA and CDR2 YSYEKL. The CDR3 has 13 amino acids. V gave up 3 bases and J gave up 0 bases, with 6 bases separating them. This sequence joins TRBV4-1 and TRBJ2-7; perhaps TRBD2 as D (5 bases). The origin of this receptor is a man aged 60 to 69 with active or convalescent COVID-19. Sequenced sample: peripheral blood. The CDR3 protein is CASSHGVSYEQYF. In DNA form, the CDR3 reads TGCGCCAGCAGCCACGGGGTCTCCTACGAGCAGTACTTC.